This entry features one T cell receptor (beta chain) sequence. Its antigen is unknown. CDR1 and CDR2 from the germline V gene are SGDLS and YYNGEE. V lost 4 bases and J 5 bases, leaving 11 bases between the germline ends. The CDR3 has 13 residues. The source of the sample is a study of CD8 T cells in Susac syndrome. Regarding the study as a whole: Clonal CD8+ expansion in Susac was highest in TEMRA cells and active patients.

Diagnostic criteria for definite or probable disease, in their recently defined form, were met by the patients with Susac syndrome. An amount of RNA that ranged from 0.5 to 1 ug was reverse transcribed with random hexamers. TCRdb re-derived calls from the immunoSEQ multiplex PCR reads in MiXCR, one entry per CDR3 protein. The repertoire holds 120,000 or so distinct CDR3 sequences, with around 94% as singletons. The clonotype was recovered from a human donor with Susac syndrome. Sequencing was performed on CD8+ T cells from PBMCs. The chain employs TRBV9 and TRBJ2-3, with D perhaps matching TRBD2 (6 bases). CDR3 bases: TGTGCCAGCAGCCGGCCGCGGGGAGATACGCAGTATTTT. It encodes CASSRPRGDTQYF.